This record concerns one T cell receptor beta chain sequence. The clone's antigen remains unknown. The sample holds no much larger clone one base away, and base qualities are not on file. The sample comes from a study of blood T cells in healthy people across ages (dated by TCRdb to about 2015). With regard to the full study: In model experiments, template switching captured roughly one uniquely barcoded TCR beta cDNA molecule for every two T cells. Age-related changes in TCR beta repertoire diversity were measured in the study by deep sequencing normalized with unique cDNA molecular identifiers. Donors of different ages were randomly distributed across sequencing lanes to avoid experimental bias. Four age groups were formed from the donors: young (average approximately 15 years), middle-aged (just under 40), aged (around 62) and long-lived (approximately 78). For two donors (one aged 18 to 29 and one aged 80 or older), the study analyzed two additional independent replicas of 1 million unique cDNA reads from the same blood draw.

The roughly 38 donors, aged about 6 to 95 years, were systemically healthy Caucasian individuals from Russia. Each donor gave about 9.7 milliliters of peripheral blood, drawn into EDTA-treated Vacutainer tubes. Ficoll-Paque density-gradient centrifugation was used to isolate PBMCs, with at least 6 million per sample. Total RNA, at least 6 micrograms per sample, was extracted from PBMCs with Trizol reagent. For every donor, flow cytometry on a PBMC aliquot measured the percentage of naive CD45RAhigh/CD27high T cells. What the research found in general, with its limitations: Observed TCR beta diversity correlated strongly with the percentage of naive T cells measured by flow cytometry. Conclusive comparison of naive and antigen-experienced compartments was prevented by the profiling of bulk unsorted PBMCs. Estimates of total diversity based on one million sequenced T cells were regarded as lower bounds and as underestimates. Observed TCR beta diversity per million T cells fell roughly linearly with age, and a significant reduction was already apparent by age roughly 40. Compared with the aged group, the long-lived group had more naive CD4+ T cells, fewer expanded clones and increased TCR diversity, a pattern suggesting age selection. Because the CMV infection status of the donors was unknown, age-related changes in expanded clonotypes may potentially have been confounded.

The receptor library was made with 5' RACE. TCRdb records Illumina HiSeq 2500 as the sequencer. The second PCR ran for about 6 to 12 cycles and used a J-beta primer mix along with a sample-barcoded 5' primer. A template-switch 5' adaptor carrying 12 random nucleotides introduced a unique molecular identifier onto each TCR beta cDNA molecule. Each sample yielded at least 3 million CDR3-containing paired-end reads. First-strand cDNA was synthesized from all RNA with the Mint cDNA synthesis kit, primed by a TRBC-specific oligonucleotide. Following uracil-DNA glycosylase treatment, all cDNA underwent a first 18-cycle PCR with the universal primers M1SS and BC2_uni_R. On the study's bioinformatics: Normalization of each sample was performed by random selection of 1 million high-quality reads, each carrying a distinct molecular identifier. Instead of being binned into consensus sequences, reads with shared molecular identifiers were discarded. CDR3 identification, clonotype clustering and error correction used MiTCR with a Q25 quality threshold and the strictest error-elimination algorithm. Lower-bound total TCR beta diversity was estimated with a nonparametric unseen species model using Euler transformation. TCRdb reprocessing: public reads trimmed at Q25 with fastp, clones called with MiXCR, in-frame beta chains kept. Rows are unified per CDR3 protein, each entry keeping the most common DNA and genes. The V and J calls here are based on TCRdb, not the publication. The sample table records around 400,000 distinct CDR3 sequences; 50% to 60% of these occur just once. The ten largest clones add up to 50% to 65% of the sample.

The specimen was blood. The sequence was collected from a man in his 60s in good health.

The CDR3 has the sequence CASSSGVPDTQYF. The sequenced DNA is TGTGCCAGTAGCTCCGGTGTTCCAGATACGCAGTATTTT. The sequence is built from TRBV2 and TRBJ2-3; too little of a D gene remains to name it. Spanning cysteine to phenylalanine, the CDR3 consists of 13 amino acids. Only CDR3 DNA remains: 39 bases, in frame from the first base. Deletion took 9 bases off V and 4 bases off J, with a span of 14 bases between the germline ends. Taken from the germline V gene, the CDR1 and CDR2 loops are SNHLY and FYNNEI.